This is a list of T cell receptor beta chains from one sample in a study of blood T cell repertoires in COVID-19. Measured with immunoSEQ multiplex PCR; TCRdb has only the in-frame clones, and not every one. This sample has approximately 240,000 clones; 65% to 80% occur once, and the top ten carry 4%. What was sequenced was peripheral blood. The receptors originated from a woman aged 40 to 50 with active or convalescent COVID-19. Both conserved end residues are part of each CDR3. D genes are given only for firm matches. Part of the rows lack a size; the others show once, few, many or a class for expanded clones.

>TRBJ1-6|-|TRBD1|TRBV28
CASSFGGQGWNSPLHF
TGTGCCAGCAGTTTCGGGGGACAGGGTTGGAATTCACCCCTCCACTTT
>TRBJ2-3|-|TRBD2|TRBV5-1
CASSLHSGGTDTQYF
TGCGCCAGCAGCTTGCATAGCGGGGGCACAGATACGCAGTATTTT
>TRBJ2-5|-|TRBD2|TRBV4-1
CASSQEFRLAGEETQYF
TGCGCCAGCAGCCAAGAGTTCAGGCTAGCGGGGGAAGAGACCCAGTACTTC
>TRBJ1-2|-|-|TRBV6-1
CASSEAPGDYGYTF
TGTGCCAGCAGTGAGGCCCCAGGCGACTATGGCTACACCTTC
>TRBJ2-2|-|-|TRBV6-2/TRBV6-3
CASSYHRTNTGELFF
TGTGCCAGCAGTTATCATCGGACTAACACCGGGGAGCTGTTTTTT
>TRBJ1-5|-|-|TRBV9
CASSVGGTGNQPQHF
TGTGCCAGCAGCGTAGGTGGTACGGGCAATCAGCCCCAGCATTTT
>TRBJ1-4|once|-|TRBV9
CASSGRQRSNEKLFF
TGTGCCAGCAGCGGCCGACAGAGGTCTAATGAAAAACTGTTTTTT
>TRBJ2-7|-|-|TRBV5-1
CASSSGQRSYEQYF
TGCGCCAGCAGCTCGGGACAACGCTCCTACGAGCAGTACTTC
>TRBJ1-5|-|TRBD1|TRBV27
CASSLDRGGNQPQHF
TGTGCCAGCAGTTTAGACAGGGGCGGCAATCAGCCCCAGCATTTT
>TRBJ2-7|-|-|TRBV30
CAWSGSEQYF
TGTGCCTGGAGTGGCAGCGAGCAGTACTTC
>TRBJ1-5|-|TRBD1|TRBV7-8
CASSHRGGQPQHF
TGTGCCAGCAGCCACAGGGGTGGTCAGCCCCAGCATTTT
>TRBJ2-1|few|TRBD2|TRBV12-3/TRBV12-4
CASSRLAAEQFF
TGTGCCAGCAGTCGACTAGCCGCTGAGCAGTTCTTC
>TRBJ2-5|-|-|TRBV6-1
CASSEFEQTQYF
TGTGCCAGCAGTGAATTCGAGCAGACCCAGTACTTC
>TRBJ2-2|-|-|TRBV28
CASRMASGLPGELFF
TGTGCCAGCAGGATGGCGTCAGGGCTCCCCGGGGAGCTGTTTTTT
>TRBJ1-1|-|-|TRBV10-1
CASSNGHSEAFF
TGCGCCAGCAGTAACGGACACTCTGAAGCTTTCTTT
>TRBJ1-2|-|TRBD1|TRBV6-5
CASRDRVRGYTF
TGTGCCAGCAGGGACAGGGTGAGGGGCTACACCTTC
>TRBJ2-2|once|-|TRBV9
CASSVVSSNTGELFF
TGTGCCAGCAGCGTAGTTAGTTCGAACACCGGGGAGCTGTTTTTT
>TRBJ2-5|-|TRBD2|TRBV5-1
CASSLAPTSGVPVQETQYF
TGCGCCAGCAGCTTGGCCCCGACTAGCGGGGTCCCGGTCCAAGAGACCCAGTACTTC
>TRBJ2-7|-|TRBD1|TRBV5-1
CASSLVGDRDEQYF
TGCGCCAGCAGCTTGGTCGGGGACAGGGACGAGCAGTACTTC
>TRBJ2-2|-|TRBD2|TRBV11-2
CASSGEGRTGELFF
TGTGCCAGCAGCGGGGAGGGCAGAACCGGGGAGCTGTTTTTT
>TRBJ1-5|many|-|TRBV5-1
CASSLGGTNQPQHF
TGCGCCAGCAGCTTGGGGGGGACTAATCAGCCCCAGCATTTT
>TRBJ1-1|-|-|TRBV15
CATSRESMRLPNTEAFF
TGTGCCACCAGCAGAGAAAGTATGAGGCTACCGAACACTGAAGCTTTCTTT
>TRBJ2-7|-|TRBD1|TRBV28
CASSPRDRDDEQYF
TGTGCCAGCAGTCCCCGGGACAGGGACGACGAGCAGTACTTC
>TRBJ1-6|-|TRBD1|TRBV28
CASSLTGSSYNSPLHF
TGTGCCAGCAGCCTGACAGGGAGCTCCTATAATTCACCCCTCCACTTT
>TRBJ1-2|once|-|TRBV2
CASSELGGDIYGYTF
TGTGCCAGCAGTGAATTAGGGGGGGACATCTATGGCTACACCTTC
>TRBJ2-1|-|TRBD2|TRBV7-2
CASSLTSGGYNEQFF
TGTGCCAGCAGCTTGACTAGCGGGGGATACAATGAGCAGTTCTTC
>TRBJ2-5|-|-|TRBV7-8
CASSSGGMEETQYF
TGTGCCAGCAGCTCCGGCGGGATGGAAGAGACCCAGTACTTC
>TRBJ2-7|-|-|TRBV24-1
CATSDELTYEQYF
TGTGCCACCAGTGACGAACTAACCTACGAGCAGTACTTC
>TRBJ1-5|few|TRBD1|TRBV7-2
CASSPTGYSNQPQHF
TGTGCCAGCAGCCCGACAGGGTATAGCAATCAGCCCCAGCATTTT
>TRBJ1-1|-|-|TRBV29-1
CSVICVLNTEAFF
TGCAGCGTAATTTGTGTATTGAACACTGAAGCTTTCTTT
>TRBJ1-5|-|-|TRBV5-6
CASSRRGNQPQHF
TGTGCCAGCAGCAGGAGGGGAAATCAGCCCCAGCATTTT
>TRBJ1-1|-|-|TRBV7-9
CASSSGTLNTEAFF
TGTGCCAGCAGCTCTGGGACATTGAACACTGAAGCTTTCTTT
>TRBJ1-1|-|TRBD1|TRBV19
CASSRDRLNTEAFF
TGTGCCAGTAGTCGGGACAGATTGAACACTGAAGCTTTCTTT
>TRBJ1-1|-|-|TRBV3-1/TRBV3-2
CASSQGRGSTKMNTEAFF
TGTGCCAGCAGCCAAGGACGAGGGTCCACAAAGATGAACACTGAAGCTTTCTTT
>TRBJ2-5|-|TRBD2|TRBV7-7
CASSLAGGSDTQYF
TGTGCTAGCAGCTTAGCGGGGGGATCGGACACCCAGTACTTC
>TRBJ1-2|-|-|TRBV7-9
CAGVSRGSNYGYTF
TGTGCCGGAGTCTCCAGGGGTTCTAACTATGGCTACACCTTC
>TRBJ1-1|few|-|TRBV4-1
CASSQDQGWRTEAFF
TGCGCCAGCAGCCAAGATCAGGGTTGGCGTACTGAAGCTTTCTTT
>TRBJ1-5|-|TRBD1|TRBV30
CAWSSQGEQPQHF
TGTGCCTGGAGTAGCCAGGGGGAACAGCCCCAGCATTTT
>TRBJ1-5|many|-|TRBV6-6
CASTEGGNQPQHF
TGTGCCAGCACCGAGGGGGGCAATCAGCCCCAGCATTTT
>TRBJ1-1|-|-|TRBV2
CASSSVRVTEAFF
TGTGCCAGCAGCTCAGTCAGGGTGACTGAAGCTTTCTTT
>TRBJ1-1|-|-|TRBV5-6
CASSLEERNTEAFF
TGTGCCAGCAGCTTGGAAGAGAGGAACACTGAAGCTTTCTTT
>TRBJ1-5|few|-|TRBV2
CASSGQISNQPQHF
TGTGCCAGCAGTGGTCAGATTAGCAATCAGCCCCAGCATTTT